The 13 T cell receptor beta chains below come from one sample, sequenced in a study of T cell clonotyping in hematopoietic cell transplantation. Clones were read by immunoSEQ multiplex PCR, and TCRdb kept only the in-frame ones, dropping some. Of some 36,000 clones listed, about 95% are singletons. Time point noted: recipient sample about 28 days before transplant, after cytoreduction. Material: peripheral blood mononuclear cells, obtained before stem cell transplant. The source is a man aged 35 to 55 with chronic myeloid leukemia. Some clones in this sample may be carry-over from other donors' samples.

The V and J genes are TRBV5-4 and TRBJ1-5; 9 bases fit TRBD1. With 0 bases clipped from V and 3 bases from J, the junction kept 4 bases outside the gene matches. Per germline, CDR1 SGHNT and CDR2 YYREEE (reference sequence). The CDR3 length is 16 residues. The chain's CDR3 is CASSLDGTGNNQPQHF. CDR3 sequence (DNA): TGTGCCAGCAGCTTGGATGGGACAGGGAACAATCAGCCCCAGCATTTT.

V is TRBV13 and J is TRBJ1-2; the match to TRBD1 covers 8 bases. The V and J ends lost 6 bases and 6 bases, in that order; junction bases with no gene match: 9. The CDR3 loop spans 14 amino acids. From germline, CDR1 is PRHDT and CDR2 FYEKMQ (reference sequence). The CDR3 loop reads CASSSGQGRNGYTF. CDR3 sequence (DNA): TGTGCCAGCAGTTCTGGACAGGGAAGGAATGGCTACACCTTC.

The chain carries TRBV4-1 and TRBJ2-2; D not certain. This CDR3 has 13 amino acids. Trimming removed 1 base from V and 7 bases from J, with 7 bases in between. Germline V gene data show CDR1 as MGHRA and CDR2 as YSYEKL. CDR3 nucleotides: TGCGCCAGCAGCCAAGGGTTACGCGGGGAGCTGTTTTTT. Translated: CASSQGLRGELFF.

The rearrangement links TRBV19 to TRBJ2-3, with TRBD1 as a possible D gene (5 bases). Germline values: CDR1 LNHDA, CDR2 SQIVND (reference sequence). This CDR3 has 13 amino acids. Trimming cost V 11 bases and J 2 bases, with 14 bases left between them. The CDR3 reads CAVTAGLTDTQYF. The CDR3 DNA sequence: TGTGCCGTAACGGCAGGGCTCACAGATACGCAGTATTTT.

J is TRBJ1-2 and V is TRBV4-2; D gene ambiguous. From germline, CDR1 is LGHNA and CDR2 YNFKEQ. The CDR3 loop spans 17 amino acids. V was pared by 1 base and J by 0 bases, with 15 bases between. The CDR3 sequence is CASSQGRGASANYGYTF. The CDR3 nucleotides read TGTGCCAGCAGCCAAGGGCGGGGTGCAAGCGCTAACTATGGCTACACCTTC.

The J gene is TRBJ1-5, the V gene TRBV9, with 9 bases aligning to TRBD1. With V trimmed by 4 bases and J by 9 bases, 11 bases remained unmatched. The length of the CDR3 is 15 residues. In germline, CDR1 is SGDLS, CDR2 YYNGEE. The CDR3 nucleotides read TGTGCCAGCAGCCCTCAGCCGGGACAGGGCCGGCCCCAGCATTTT. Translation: CASSPQPGQGRPQHF.

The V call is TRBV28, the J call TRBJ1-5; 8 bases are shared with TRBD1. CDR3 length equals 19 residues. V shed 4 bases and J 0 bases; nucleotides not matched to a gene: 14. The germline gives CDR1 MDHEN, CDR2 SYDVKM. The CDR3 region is CASSSRGTGRFYSNQPQHF. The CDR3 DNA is TGTGCCAGCAGTTCAAGAGGGACAGGCCGTTTTTATAGCAATCAGCCCCAGCATTTT.

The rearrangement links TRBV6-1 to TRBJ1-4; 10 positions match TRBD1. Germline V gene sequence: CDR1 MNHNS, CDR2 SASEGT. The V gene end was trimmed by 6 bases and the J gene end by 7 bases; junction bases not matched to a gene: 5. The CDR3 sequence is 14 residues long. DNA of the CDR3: TGTGCCAGCAGATCGACAGGGGGCCTTGAAAAACTGTTTTTT. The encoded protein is CASRSTGGLEKLFF.

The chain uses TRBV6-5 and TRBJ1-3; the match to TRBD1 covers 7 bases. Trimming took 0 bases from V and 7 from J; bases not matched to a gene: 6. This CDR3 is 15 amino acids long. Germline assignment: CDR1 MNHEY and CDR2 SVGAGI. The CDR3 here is CASSYSPGTVNTIYF. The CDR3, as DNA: TGTGCCAGCAGTTACTCCCCCGGGACAGTTAACACCATATATTTT.

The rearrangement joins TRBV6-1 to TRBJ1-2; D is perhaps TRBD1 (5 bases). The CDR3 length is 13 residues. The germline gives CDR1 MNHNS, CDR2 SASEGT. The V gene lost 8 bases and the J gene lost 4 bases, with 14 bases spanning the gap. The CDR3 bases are TGTGCCAGCGAGGAGGGGCCTAGCTATGGCTACACCTTC. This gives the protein CASEEGPSYGYTF.

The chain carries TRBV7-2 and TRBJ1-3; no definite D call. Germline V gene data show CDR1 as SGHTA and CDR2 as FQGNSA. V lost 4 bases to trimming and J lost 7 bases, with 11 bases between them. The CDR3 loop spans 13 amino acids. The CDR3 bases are TGTGCCAGCAGCTACGGGAGGGCGAACACCATATATTTT. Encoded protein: CASSYGRANTIYF.

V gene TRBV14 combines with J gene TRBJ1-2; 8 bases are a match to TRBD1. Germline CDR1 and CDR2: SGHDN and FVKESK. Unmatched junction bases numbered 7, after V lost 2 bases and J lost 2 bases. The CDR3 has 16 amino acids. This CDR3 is CASSQMTGDLNYGYTF. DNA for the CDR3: TGTGCCAGCAGCCAAATGACAGGGGACCTCAACTATGGCTACACCTTC.

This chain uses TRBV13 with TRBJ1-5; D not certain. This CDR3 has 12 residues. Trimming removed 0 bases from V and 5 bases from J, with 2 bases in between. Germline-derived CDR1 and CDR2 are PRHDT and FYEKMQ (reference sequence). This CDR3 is CASSLGDQPQHF. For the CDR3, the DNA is TGTGCCAGCAGCTTAGGGGATCAGCCCCAGCATTTT.